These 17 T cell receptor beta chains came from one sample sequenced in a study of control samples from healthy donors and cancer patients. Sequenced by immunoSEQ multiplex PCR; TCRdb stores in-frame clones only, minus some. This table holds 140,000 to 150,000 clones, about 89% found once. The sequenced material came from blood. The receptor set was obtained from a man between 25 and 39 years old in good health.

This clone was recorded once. CDR3 loop: CAWSVGGAYQETQYF. CDR3 nucleotide sequence: TGTGCCTGGAGCGTCGGGGGCGCGTACCAAGAGACCCAGTACTTC. The chain is built from TRBV30 and TRBJ2-5, with D tentatively TRBD1 or TRBD2 (6 bases each). Trimming left V 3 bases short and J 0 bases short, with 14 bases between. CDR3 length: 15 residues. Germline loops: CDR1 GTSNPN, CDR2 SVGIG (reference sequence). The entire variable domain, with the rest obtained from reference TRBV30 and TRBJ2-5, is as follows: SQTIHQWPATLVQPVGSPLSLECTVEGTSNPNLYWYRQAAGRGLQLLFYSVGIGQISSEVPQNLSASRPQDRQFILSSKKLLLSDSGFYLCAWSVGGAYQETQYFGPGTRLLVL.

The CDR3 DNA is TGTGCCAGCAGCTTAGCAGGGTCCTACGAGCAGTACTTC. Translating it yields CASSLAGSYEQYF. This chain connects TRBV7-6 to TRBJ2-7, with unresolved D. Germline V gene data show CDR1 as SGHVS and CDR2 as FNYEAQ. Trimming took off 0 bases at V and 1 base at J, with 4 bases between the two ends. The CDR3 consists of 13 residues.

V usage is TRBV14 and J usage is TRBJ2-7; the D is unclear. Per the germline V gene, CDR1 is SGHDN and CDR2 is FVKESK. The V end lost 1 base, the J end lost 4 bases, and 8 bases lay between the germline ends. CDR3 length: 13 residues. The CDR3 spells CASSQVEDYEQYF. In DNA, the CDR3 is TGTGCCAGCAGCCAAGTTGAAGATTACGAGCAGTACTTC.

The CDR3 spells CSVVGNTGELFF. DNA of the CDR3: TGCAGCGTTGTGGGAAACACCGGGGAGCTGTTTTTT. The chain is built from TRBV29-1 and TRBJ2-2; no clear D gene. Germline CDR1 is SQVTM and CDR2 is ANQGSEA. This CDR3 region has 12 residues. Trimming stripped 4 bases from V and 2 bases from J, with 5 bases between.

The CDR3 sequence: CASSWPGQGSYEQYF. The CDR3 DNA reads TGTGCCAGCAGTTGGCCGGGACAGGGCTCCTACGAGCAGTACTTC. The V gene is TRBV6-6, the J gene TRBJ2-7; 9 nucleotides match TRBD1. This CDR3 region has 15 residues. J was trimmed by 0 bases and V by 4 bases; bases with no gene match: 4. From germline, CDR1 is MNHNY and CDR2 SVGAGI (reference sequence).

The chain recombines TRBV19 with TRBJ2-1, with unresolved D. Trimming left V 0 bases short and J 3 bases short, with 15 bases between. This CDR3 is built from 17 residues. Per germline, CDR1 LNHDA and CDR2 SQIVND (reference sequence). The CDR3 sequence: CASSIEASRNFYNEQFF. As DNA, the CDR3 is TGTGCCAGTAGTATAGAAGCGTCTAGGAACTTCTACAATGAGCAGTTCTTC.

CDR3 DNA: TGTGCCAGCAGCTCCCCCGGGGAGACCCAGTACTTC. It specifies CASSSPGETQYF. This chain uses TRBV7-6 with TRBJ2-5; D gene unclear. The CDR3 is 12 residues long. Per the germline V gene, CDR1 is SGHVS and CDR2 is FNYEAQ. V lost 4 bases and J 5 bases, leaving 8 bases between the germline ends.

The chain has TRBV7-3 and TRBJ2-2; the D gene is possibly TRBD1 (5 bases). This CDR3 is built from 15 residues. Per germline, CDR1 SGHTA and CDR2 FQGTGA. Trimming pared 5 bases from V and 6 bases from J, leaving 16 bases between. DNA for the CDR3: TGTGCCAGCAGCAGTAGGGGTTCGGCGGCCGGGGAGCTGTTTTTT. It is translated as CASSSRGSAAGELFF.

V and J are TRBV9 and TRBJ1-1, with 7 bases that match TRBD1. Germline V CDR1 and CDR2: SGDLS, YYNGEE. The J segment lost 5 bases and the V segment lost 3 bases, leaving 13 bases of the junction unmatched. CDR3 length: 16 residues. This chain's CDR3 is CASSANSTGKRTEAFF. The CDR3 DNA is TGTGCCAGCAGCGCGAACTCGACAGGGAAGAGGACTGAAGCTTTCTTT.

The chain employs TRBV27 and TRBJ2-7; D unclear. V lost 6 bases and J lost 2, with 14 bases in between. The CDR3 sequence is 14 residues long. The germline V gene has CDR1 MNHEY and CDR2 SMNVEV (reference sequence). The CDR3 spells CASSLVGNTYEQYF. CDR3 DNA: TGTGCCAGCAGCCTAGTAGGGAACACCTACGAGCAGTACTTC.

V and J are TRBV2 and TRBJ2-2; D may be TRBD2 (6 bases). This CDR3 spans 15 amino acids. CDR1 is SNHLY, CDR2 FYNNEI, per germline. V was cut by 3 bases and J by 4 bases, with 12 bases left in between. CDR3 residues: CASSDGGVITGELFF. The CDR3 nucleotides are TGTGCCAGCAGTGATGGAGGGGTAATCACCGGGGAGCTGTTTTTT.

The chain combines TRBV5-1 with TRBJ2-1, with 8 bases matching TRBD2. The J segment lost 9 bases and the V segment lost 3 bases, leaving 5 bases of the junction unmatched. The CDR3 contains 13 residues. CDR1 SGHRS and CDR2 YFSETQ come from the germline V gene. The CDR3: CASSSGLVSEQFF. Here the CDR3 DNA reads TGCGCCAGCAGCTCGGGACTAGTTAGTGAGCAGTTCTTC.

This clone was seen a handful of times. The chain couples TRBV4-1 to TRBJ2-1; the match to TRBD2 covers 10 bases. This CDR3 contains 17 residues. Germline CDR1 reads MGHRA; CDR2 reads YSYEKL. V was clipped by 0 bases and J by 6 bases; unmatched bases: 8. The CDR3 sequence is CASSQDGSGTSANEQFF. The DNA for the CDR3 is TGCGCCAGCAGCCAAGATGGCTCCGGGACTAGCGCCAATGAGCAGTTCTTC.

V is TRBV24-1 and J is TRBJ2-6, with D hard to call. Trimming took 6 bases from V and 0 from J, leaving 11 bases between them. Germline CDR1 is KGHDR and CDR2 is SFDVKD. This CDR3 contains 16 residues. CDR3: CATSLAQTSGANVLTF. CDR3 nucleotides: TGTGCCACCAGTCTGGCGCAGACCTCTGGGGCCAACGTCCTGACTTTC.

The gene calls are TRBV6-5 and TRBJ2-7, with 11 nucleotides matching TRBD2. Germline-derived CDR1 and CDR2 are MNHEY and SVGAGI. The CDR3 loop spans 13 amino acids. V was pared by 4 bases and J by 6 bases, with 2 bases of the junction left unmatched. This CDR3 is CASSSGLAGEQYF. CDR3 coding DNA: TGTGCCAGCAGTTCCGGACTAGCGGGCGAGCAGTACTTC.

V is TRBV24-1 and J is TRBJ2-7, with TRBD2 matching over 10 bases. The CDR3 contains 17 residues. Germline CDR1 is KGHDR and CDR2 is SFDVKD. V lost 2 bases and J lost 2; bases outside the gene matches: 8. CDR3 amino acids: CATSDSRGLAGAYEQYF. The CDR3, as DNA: TGTGCCACCAGTGATTCAAGGGGGCTAGCGGGAGCCTACGAGCAGTACTTC.

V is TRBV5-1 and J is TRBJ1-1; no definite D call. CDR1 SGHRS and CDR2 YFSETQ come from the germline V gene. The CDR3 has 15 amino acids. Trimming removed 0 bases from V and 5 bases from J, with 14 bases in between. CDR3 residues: CASSLGQTERTEAFF. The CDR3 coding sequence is TGCGCCAGCAGCTTGGGGCAGACTGAAAGGACTGAAGCTTTCTTT.